This paragraph covers one T cell receptor (beta chain) sequence. Looked up from germline, CDR1 is SGHRS and CDR2 is YFSETQ. Trimming removed 2 bases from V and 2 bases from J; junction bases left unmatched: 11. The CDR3 has 17 amino acids. The entry originates in a study of cytomegalovirus exposure and HLA in healthy donors. 60 Vbeta and 13 Jbeta primers were used in PCR. Method: immunoSEQ multiplex PCR; TCRdb's copy keeps in-frame clones and lacks some. The sample has about 200,000 clones, 79% seen once. The clonotype originates from a girl between 10 and 17 years old in good health and CMV-seropositive. Sequenced input: PBMCs. This chain connects TRBV5-1 to TRBJ1-1; 8 nucleotides align to TRBD1. CDR3 protein: CASSFFRTGSSNTEAFF. The CDR3 DNA sequence: TGCGCCAGCAGCTTCTTTAGGACAGGGTCCTCCAACACTGAAGCTTTCTTT.